This T cell receptor beta chain was found in a study of type 1 regulatory T cells. Study summary: An in vitro protocol generated T-allo10, a Tr1-enriched, alloantigen-specific CD4 T cell product.

TCRdb re-analysed the reads in MiXCR, keeping a single row per CDR3 protein. The repertoire holds around 19,000 distinct CDR3 sequences, about 9.4% seen once, with under 3.5% in the top ten. This clonotype was observed at least ten times. The sequencing sample was made of CD4+ T cells, either the whole sample or a sorted fraction (not recorded which). The sequence was obtained from a human donor in good health.

CDR3 amino acids: CASSLLAEQFF. CDR3 in DNA: TGTGCCAGCAGTTTATTAGCGGAGCAGTTCTTC. The chain carries TRBV12-3 or TRBV12-4 and TRBJ2-1, with D maybe TRBD2 (5 bases). This CDR3 contains 11 residues. V gave up 2 bases and J gave up 10 bases, with 6 bases separating them.